Shown below are 11 T cell receptor beta chains from a single sample sequenced in a study of blood T cell repertoires in COVID-19. The repertoire was sequenced with immunoSEQ multiplex PCR; TCRdb's copy has only in-frame clones and lacks some. The table records about 130,000 clones, 70% to 90% of them present only once. Material for sequencing was peripheral blood. These receptors were obtained from a middle-aged man with acute or convalescent COVID-19.

This rearrangement joins TRBV5-4 to TRBJ1-2; 9 bases are a match to TRBD1. J was trimmed by 4 bases and V by 2 bases; bases with no gene match: 3. There are 14 residues in the CDR3. Germline CDR1 and CDR2: SGHNT and YYREEE (reference sequence). CDR3 bases: TGTGCCAGCAGCTTACAGGGGGCGGCCTATGGCTACACCTTC. It specifies CASSLQGAAYGYTF. Supplemented by reference TRBV5-4 and TRBJ1-2, the full variable domain reads ETGVTQSPTHLIKTRGQQVTLRCSSQSGHNTVSWYQQALGQGPQFIFQYYREEENGRGNFPPRFSGLQFPNYSSELNVNALELDDSALYLCASSLQGAAYGYTFGSGTRLTVV.

The chain employs TRBV7-9 and TRBJ2-6; TRBD2 might be the D (5 bases). CDR3 length: 16 amino acids. V was pared by 3 bases and J by 0 bases, with 9 bases between. CDR1 is SEHNR, CDR2 FQNEAQ, per germline (reference sequence). CDR3 protein: CASSFEGSSGANVLTF. In nucleotides, the CDR3 is TGTGCCAGCAGCTTCGAGGGAAGCTCTGGGGCCAACGTCCTGACTTTC.

The V call is TRBV7-2, the J call TRBJ2-1; 13 bases match TRBD2. After removal of 5 bases from V and 8 bases from J, the junction contained 6 bases not matched to a gene. The CDR3 contains 15 residues. Germline V CDR1 and CDR2: SGHTA, FQGNSA. CDR3 residues: CASSLTSGRAHEQFF. The CDR3 DNA sequence: TGTGCCAGCAGCCTAACTAGCGGGAGGGCCCATGAGCAGTTCTTC. The whole variable domain, remainder taken from reference TRBV7-2 and TRBJ2-1, is GAGVSQSPSNKVTEKGKDVELRCDPISGHTALYWYRQSLGQGLEFLIYFQGNSAPDKSGLPSDRFSAERTGGSVSTLTIQRTQQEDSAVYLCASSLTSGRAHEQFFGPGTRLTVL.

The V and J genes are TRBV10-2 and TRBJ1-2, with 10 bases fitting TRBD1. The CDR3 sequence is 17 residues long. Germline assignment: CDR1 WSHSY and CDR2 SAAADI. V lost 0 bases and J lost 8; bases outside the gene matches: 12. For the CDR3, the DNA is TGCGCCAGCAGTGAGTCCGGGCCGGGACAGGGGCTTAGGGGCTACACCTTC. As protein: CASSESGPGQGLRGYTF.

The V gene is TRBV30, the J gene TRBJ2-5; D may be TRBD2 (5 bases). Trimming left V 3 bases short and J 5 bases short, with 10 bases between. Germline values: CDR1 GTSNPN, CDR2 SVGIG (reference sequence). CDR3 length equals 12 residues. DNA of the CDR3: TGTGCCTGGAGCGGGGTGTGGGAGACCCAGTACTTC. This sequence encodes CAWSGVWETQYF. Together with reference TRBV30 and TRBJ2-5, the CDR3 gives the full variable domain: SQTIHQWPATLVQPVGSPLSLECTVEGTSNPNLYWYRQAAGRGLQLLFYSVGIGQISSEVPQNLSASRPQDRQFILSSKKLLLSDSGFYLCAWSGVWETQYFGPGTRLLVL.

This clone was detected only a few times. The rearrangement links TRBV6-6 to TRBJ2-1, with 9 bases aligning to TRBD2. The CDR3 contains 16 residues. The V segment lost 7 bases and the J segment 0 bases; nucleotides outside the gene matches: 7. CDR1 MNHNY and CDR2 SVGAGI come from the germline V gene (reference sequence). CDR3 in amino acids: CASNGASGISYNEQFF. The CDR3 DNA reads TGTGCCAGCAATGGGGCTAGCGGGATCTCCTACAATGAGCAGTTCTTC.

The chain couples TRBV5-1 to TRBJ2-3; possibly TRBD2 for D (5 bases). Per the germline V gene, CDR1 is SGHRS and CDR2 is YFSETQ. V gave up 5 bases and J gave up 0 bases, with 13 bases separating them. The CDR3 loop spans 15 amino acids. The CDR3 reads CASSFGDPSTDTQYF. CDR3 nucleotide sequence: TGCGCCAGCAGTTTCGGGGATCCTAGCACAGATACGCAGTATTTT.

The CDR3 DNA is TGTGCCAGTAGTCCTCTCCGGGACAGGGGCACAGATACGCAGTATTTT. This codes for CASSPLRDRGTDTQYF. The chain uses TRBV19 and TRBJ2-3, with TRBD1 matching 9 bases. The CDR3 runs to 16 residues. Germline V gene sequence: CDR1 LNHDA, CDR2 SQIVND (reference sequence). The ends lost 5 bases at V and 1 base at J; junction bases unmatched: 7.

V is TRBV7-2 and J is TRBJ2-2; 7 bases align to TRBD1. V lost 5 bases to trimming and J lost 6 bases; unmatched junction nucleotides: 15. This CDR3 contains 17 residues. Germline CDR1 is SGHTA and CDR2 is FQGNSA. CDR3 coding DNA: TGTGCCAGCAGCCCGAGAAGACAGGGAAGTGGAGCCGGGGAGCTGTTTTTT. Protein product: CASSPRRQGSGAGELFF.

This chain uses TRBV30 with TRBJ1-5; weak D call: TRBD1 (6 bases). The germline gives CDR1 GTSNPN, CDR2 SVGIG (reference sequence). This CDR3 region has 13 residues. With 2 bases removed from V and 5 bases from J, the gap between germline ends came to 10 bases. The CDR3 loop is CAWSHRADQPQHF. DNA for the CDR3: TGTGCCTGGAGTCACAGGGCCGATCAGCCCCAGCATTTT.

This clone occurred once. The chain combines TRBV6-2 or TRBV6-3 with TRBJ2-7; TRBD1 aligns across 9 bases. The CDR3 loop spans 16 amino acids. With V trimmed by 6 bases and J by 4 bases, 13 bases remained unmatched. Germline assignment: CDR1 MNHEY and CDR2 SVGEGT. CDR3 loop: CASSPNAGTGSYEQYF. The CDR3 DNA follows: TGTGCCAGCAGCCCTAATGCCGGGACAGGGTCATACGAGCAGTACTTC.